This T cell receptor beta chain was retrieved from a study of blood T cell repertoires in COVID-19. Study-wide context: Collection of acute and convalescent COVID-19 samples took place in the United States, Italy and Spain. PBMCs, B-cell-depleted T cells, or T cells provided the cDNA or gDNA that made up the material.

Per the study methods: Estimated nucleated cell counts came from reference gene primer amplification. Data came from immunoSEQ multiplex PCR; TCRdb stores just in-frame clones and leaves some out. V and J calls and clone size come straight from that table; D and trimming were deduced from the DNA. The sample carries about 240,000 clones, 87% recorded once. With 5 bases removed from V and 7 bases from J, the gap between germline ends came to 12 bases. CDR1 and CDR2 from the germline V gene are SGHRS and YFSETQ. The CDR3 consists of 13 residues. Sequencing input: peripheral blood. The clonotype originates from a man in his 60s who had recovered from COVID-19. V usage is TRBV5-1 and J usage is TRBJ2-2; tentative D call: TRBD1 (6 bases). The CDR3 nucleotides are TGCGCCAGCAGGCCCAGGGGTCGCGGGGAGCTGTTTTTT. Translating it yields CASRPRGRGELFF. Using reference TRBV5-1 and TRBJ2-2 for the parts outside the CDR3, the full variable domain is KAGVTQTPRYLIKTRGQQVTLSCSPISGHRSVSWYQQTPGQGLQFLFEYFSETQRNKGNFPGRFSGRQFSNSRSEMNVSTLELGDSALYLCASRPRGRGELFFGEGSRLTVL.